This T cell receptor beta chain was sequenced in a study of T cells in Graves' hyperthyroidism and ophthalmopathy. There are 14 residues in the CDR3. The V end lost 6 bases, the J end lost 4 bases, and 15 bases lay between the germline ends. Germline V gene data show CDR1 as MDHEN and CDR2 as SYDVKM. Study findings and constraints: In the analysis, a 13 V-J model separated ophthalmopathy from stable hyperthyroidism. Blood shared most expanded thyroid clonotypes above 0.001.

The table lists this clonotype with many counts. Antigen: not known. Amplification of TCR beta CDR3 regions used RNA as the template. The HTBI primer set served for first-round RT-PCR of the TCR CDR3. TCRdb re-derived calls from the multiplex PCR reads in MiXCR, one entry per CDR3 protein. The table lists roughly 420,000 distinct CDR3 sequences, 15% to 19% of them singletons. The genes are TRBV28 and TRBJ1-2; the D is unclear. Sequencing input: blood. This clonotype originated in a woman aged 18-29 years with Graves' hyperthyroidism. CDR3 loop: CASSRTPRTYGYTF. The CDR3, as DNA: TGTGCCAGCAGCCGGACCCCCCGGACCTATGGCTACACCTTC.